This T cell receptor (beta chain) emerged from a study of shared clonotypes between healthy human individuals. Study context: Plates per donor: three CD4 naive, three CD4 memory, two CD8 naive, one CD8 memory. Regarding the study as a whole: Lower generation probabilities were found for non-shared clonotypes than for those shared by all four donors. Shared across several donors were around 5% of the naive CD4 clonotypes.

The CDR3 covers 16 residues. Trimming shortened V by 4 bases and J by 2 bases, and 18 bases separated the two germline ends. Germline V gives CDR1 LNHDA, CDR2 SQIVND (reference sequence). Clones were sequenced by immunoSEQ multiplex PCR, and TCRdb holds only the in-frame ones, with some missing. The table lists roughly 2.2 million clones, over 85% of them singletons. This clone has just a few counts. Its specificity is unknown. The rearrangement joins TRBV19 to TRBJ2-7, with D tentatively TRBD1 (5 bases). Material: naive CD4+ T cells from PBMCs. Sample subset: CD45RA+ positively selected. This receptor was taken from a man aged 18 to 30 in good health. Some clones in this sample may be carry-over from other donors' samples. CDR3 sequence reads: CASSRQKTQVPYEQYF. In DNA, the CDR3 is TGTGCCAGTAGTAGACAGAAAACGCAGGTTCCCTACGAGCAGTACTTC.